This entry lists 7 T cell receptor beta chains sequenced from one sample in a study of blood T cell repertoires in COVID-19. Sequencing used immunoSEQ multiplex PCR; TCRdb keeps in-frame clones, though not all of them. The table records a few hundred thousand clones, 65% to 90% of them present only once. What was sequenced was PBMCs or T cells enriched from blood (not recorded which). The source is a woman aged 25 to 39 who had been exposed to COVID-19.

This chain uses TRBV29-1 with TRBJ2-1; maybe TRBD2 (5 bases). The V gene lost 5 bases and the J gene lost 0 bases, with 11 bases spanning the gap. Germline CDR1 reads SQVTM; CDR2 reads ANQGSEA. The CDR3 extends over 14 amino acids. The CDR3 spells CSVKRGSSYNEQFF. DNA for the CDR3: TGCAGCGTTAAACGGGGAAGCTCCTACAATGAGCAGTTCTTC.

The chain links TRBV4-2 to TRBJ1-1, with 7 bases fitting TRBD1. With V trimmed by 0 bases and J by 7 bases, 8 bases remained unmatched. The CDR3 has 15 residues. Per germline, CDR1 LGHNA and CDR2 YNFKEQ. CDR3 in amino acids: CASSQDRRDSLEAFF. CDR3 in DNA: TGTGCCAGCAGCCAAGATCGCAGGGACAGCCTTGAAGCTTTCTTT.

The rearrangement links TRBV19 to TRBJ2-1, with 10 bases lining up with TRBD2. The V segment lost 3 bases and the J segment 7 bases; nucleotides outside the gene matches: 9. The CDR3 totals 16 residues. CDR1 and CDR2 (germline): LNHDA, SQIVND (reference sequence). CDR3 sequence: CASSISGGGLGNEQFF. CDR3 in DNA: TGTGCCAGTAGTATCAGCGGGGGGGGATTAGGTAATGAGCAGTTCTTC. The variable domain in full, with the rest retrieved from reference TRBV19 and TRBJ2-1, is DGGITQSPKYLFRKEGQNVTLSCEQNLNHDAMYWYRQDPGQGLRLIYYSQIVNDFQKGDIAEGYSVSREKKESFPLTVTSAQKNPTAFYLCASSISGGGLGNEQFFGPGTRLTVL.

This chain connects TRBV5-1 to TRBJ2-1; a possible D gene is TRBD1 (5 bases). The CDR3 is made up of 15 amino acids. The V gene lost 1 base and the J gene lost 6 bases, with 14 bases spanning the gap. CDR1 and CDR2 (germline): SGHRS, YFSETQ. CDR3 in amino acids: CASSLSPGIGNEQFF. The CDR3, as DNA: TGCGCCAGCAGCTTGTCTCCAGGGATTGGCAATGAGCAGTTCTTC.

The V gene is TRBV27, the J gene TRBJ1-1; D remains ambiguous. V was cut by 7 bases and J by 2 bases, with 14 bases left in between. The CDR3 is 14 residues long. Germline CDR1 is MNHEY and CDR2 is SMNVEV (reference sequence). CDR3 nucleotide sequence: TGTGCCAGCACCCCCTCGATGGCTAACACTGAAGCTTTCTTT. Protein: CASTPSMANTEAFF.

This chain connects TRBV7-9 to TRBJ1-6; no reliable D call. The CDR3 extends over 15 amino acids. Germline V gene lookup returns CDR1 SEHNR and CDR2 FQNEAQ (reference sequence). V lost 4 bases and J 7 bases, leaving 14 bases between the germline ends. As DNA, the CDR3 is TGTGCCAGCAGCTCTCCCGGGGTGGGAAATTCACCCCTCCACTTT. Its protein is CASSSPGVGNSPLHF.

The gene calls are TRBV11-1 and TRBJ1-2; the D is unclear. CDR1 SGHAT and CDR2 FQDESV come from the germline V gene (reference sequence). The V end was cut by 1 base, the J end by 2 bases, with 5 bases between. This CDR3 spans 13 amino acids. For the CDR3, the DNA is TGTGCCAGCAGCTTAGGGCTGAACTATGGCTACACCTTC. Translating it yields CASSLGLNYGYTF.